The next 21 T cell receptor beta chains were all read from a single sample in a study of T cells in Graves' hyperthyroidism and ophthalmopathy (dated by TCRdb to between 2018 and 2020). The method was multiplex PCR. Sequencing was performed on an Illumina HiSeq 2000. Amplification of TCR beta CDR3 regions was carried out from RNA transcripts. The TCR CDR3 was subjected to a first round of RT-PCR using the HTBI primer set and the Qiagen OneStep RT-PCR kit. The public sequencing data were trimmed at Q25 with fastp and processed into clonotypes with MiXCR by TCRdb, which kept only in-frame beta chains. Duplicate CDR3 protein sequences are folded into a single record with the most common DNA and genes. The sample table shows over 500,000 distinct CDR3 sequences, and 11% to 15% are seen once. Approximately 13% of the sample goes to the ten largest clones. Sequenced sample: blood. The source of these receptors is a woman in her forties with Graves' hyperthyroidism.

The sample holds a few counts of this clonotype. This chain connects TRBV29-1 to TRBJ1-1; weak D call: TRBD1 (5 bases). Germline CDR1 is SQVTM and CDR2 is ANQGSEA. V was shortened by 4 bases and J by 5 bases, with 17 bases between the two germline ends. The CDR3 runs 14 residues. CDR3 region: CSVVEAGTRTEAFF. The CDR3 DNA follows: TGCAGCGTTGTAGAAGCAGGGACGAGGACTGAAGCTTTCTTT.

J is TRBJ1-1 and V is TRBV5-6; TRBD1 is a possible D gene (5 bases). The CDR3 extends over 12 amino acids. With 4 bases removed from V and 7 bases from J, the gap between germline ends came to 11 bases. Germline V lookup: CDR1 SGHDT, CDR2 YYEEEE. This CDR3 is CASSLRQSEAFF. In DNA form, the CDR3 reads TGTGCCAGCAGCCTACGACAGAGTGAAGCTTTCTTT.

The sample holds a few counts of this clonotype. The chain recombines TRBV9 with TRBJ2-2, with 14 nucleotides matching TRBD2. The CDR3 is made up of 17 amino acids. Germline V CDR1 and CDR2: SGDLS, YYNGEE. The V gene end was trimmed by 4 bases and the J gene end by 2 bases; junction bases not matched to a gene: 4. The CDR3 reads CASSLGLAGANTGELFF. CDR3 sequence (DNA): TGTGCCAGCAGCTTGGGACTAGCGGGAGCCAACACCGGGGAGCTGTTTTTT.

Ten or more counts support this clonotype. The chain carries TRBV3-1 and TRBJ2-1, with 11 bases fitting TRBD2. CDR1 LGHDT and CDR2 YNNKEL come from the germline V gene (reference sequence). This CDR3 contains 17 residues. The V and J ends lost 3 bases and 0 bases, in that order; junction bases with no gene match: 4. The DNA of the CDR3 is TGTGCCAGCAGCCAGATAACTAGCGGGAGCTCCTACAATGAGCAGTTCTTC. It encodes CASSQITSGSSYNEQFF.

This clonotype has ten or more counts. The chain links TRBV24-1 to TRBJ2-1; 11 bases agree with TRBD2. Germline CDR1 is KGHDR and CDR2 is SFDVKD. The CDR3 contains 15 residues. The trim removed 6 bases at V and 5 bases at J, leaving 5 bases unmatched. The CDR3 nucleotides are TGTGCCACCAGTTCTCTAGCGGGAGGTCACAATGAGCAGTTCTTC. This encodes CATSSLAGGHNEQFF.

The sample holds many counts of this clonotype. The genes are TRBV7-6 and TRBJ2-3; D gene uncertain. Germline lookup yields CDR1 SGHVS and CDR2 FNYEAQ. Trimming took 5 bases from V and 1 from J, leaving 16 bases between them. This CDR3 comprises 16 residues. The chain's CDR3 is CASSEEDVVGTDTQYF. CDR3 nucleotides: TGTGCCAGCAGCGAAGAGGACGTGGTGGGCACAGATACGCAGTATTTT.

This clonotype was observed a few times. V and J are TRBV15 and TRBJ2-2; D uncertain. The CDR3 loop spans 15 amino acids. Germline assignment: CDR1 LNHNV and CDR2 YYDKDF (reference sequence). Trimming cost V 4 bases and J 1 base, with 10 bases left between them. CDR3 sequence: CATSKEGVNTGELFF. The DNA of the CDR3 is TGTGCCACCAGCAAGGAAGGAGTGAACACCGGGGAGCTGTTTTTT.

For the CDR3, the DNA is TGTGCCAGCAGACACGGCGCTGGGTCGACTAGTCTCGCAGATACGCAGTATTTT. Translating gives CASRHGAGSTSLADTQYF. The gene calls are TRBV6-1 and TRBJ2-3; a weak D match, TRBD2 (6 bases). With 6 bases removed from V and 4 bases from J, the gap between germline ends came to 26 bases. The germline CDR1 and CDR2 sequences are MNHNS and SASEGT. The CDR3 is 18 residues long.

CDR3 sequence (DNA): TGTGCCAGCGGCGGAGGGCCGATAGATACGCAGTATTTT. This sequence encodes CASGGGPIDTQYF. V usage is TRBV28 and J usage is TRBJ2-3; D might be TRBD2 (6 bases). This CDR3 has 13 amino acids. With 8 bases removed from V and 5 bases from J, the gap between germline ends came to 14 bases. Germline assignment: CDR1 MDHEN and CDR2 SYDVKM.

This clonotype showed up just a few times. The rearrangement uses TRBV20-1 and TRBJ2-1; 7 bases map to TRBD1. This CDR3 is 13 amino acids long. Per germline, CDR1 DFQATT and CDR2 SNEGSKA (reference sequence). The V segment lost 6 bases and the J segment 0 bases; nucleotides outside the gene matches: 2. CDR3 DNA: TGCAGTGCGGCAGGGGGCTCCTACAATGAGCAGTTCTTC. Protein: CSAAGGSYNEQFF.

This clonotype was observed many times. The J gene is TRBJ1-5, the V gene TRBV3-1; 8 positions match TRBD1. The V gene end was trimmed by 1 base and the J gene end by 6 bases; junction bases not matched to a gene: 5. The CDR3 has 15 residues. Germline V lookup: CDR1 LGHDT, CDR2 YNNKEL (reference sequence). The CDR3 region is CASSQVPGGGQPQHF. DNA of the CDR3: TGTGCCAGCAGCCAAGTCCCAGGGGGCGGTCAGCCCCAGCATTTT.

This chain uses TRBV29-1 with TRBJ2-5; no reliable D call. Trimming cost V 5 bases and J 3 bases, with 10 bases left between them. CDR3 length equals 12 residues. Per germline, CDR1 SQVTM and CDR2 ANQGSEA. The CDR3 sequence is CSVWVQKETQYF. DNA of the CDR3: TGCAGCGTTTGGGTCCAAAAAGAGACCCAGTACTTC. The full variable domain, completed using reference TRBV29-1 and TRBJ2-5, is SAVISQKPSRDICQRGTSLTIQCQVDSQVTMMFWYRQQPGQSLTLIATANQGSEATYESGFVIDKFPISRPNLTFSTLTVSNMSPEDSSIYLCSVWVQKETQYFGPGTRLLVL.

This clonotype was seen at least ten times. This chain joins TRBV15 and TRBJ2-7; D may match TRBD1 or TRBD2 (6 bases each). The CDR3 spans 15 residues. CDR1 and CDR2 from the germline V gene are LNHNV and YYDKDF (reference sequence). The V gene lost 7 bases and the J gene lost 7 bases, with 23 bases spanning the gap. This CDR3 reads CATKPGGRGPGEQYF. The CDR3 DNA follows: TGTGCCACCAAACCCGGGGGCAGGGGACCGGGGGAGCAGTACTTC.

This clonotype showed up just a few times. CDR3 nucleotide sequence: TGTGCCAGCAGCCCCTCCGGGACAGGGTACACCGGGGAGCTGTTTTTT. Amino acid sequence: CASSPSGTGYTGELFF. V is TRBV3-1 and J is TRBJ2-2; 9 bases fit TRBD1. There are 16 residues in the CDR3. Germline CDR1 reads LGHDT; CDR2 reads YNNKEL (reference sequence). V was pared by 4 bases and J by 3 bases, with 6 bases of the junction left unmatched.

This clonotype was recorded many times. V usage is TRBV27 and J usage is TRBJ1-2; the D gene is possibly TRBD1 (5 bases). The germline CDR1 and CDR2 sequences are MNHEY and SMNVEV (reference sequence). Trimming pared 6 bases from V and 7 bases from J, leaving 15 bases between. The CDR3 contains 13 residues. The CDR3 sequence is CASSPGGLSGYTF. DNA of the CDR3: TGTGCCAGCAGCCCGGGGGGTCTAAGTGGCTACACCTTC.

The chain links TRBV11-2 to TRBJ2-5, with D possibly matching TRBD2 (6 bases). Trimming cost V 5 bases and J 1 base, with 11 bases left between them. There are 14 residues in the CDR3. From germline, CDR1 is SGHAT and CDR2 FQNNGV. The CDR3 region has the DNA TGTGCCAGCAGCCCGGGGACTTTCCAAGAGACCCAGTACTTC. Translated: CASSPGTFQETQYF.

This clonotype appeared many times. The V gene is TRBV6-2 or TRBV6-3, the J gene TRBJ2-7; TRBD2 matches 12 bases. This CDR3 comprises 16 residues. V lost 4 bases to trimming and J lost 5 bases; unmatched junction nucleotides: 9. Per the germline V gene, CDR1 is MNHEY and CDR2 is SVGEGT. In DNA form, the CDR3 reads TGTGCCAGCAGTTCCCGTTCACTAGCGGGAGGCCACGAGCAGTACTTC. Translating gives CASSSRSLAGGHEQYF.

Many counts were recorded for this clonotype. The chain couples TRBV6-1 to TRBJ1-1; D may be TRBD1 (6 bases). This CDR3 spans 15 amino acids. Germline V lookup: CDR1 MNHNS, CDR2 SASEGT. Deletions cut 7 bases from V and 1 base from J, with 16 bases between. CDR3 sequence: CASTLSGAGNTEAFF. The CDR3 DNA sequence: TGTGCCAGCACCTTATCGGGGGCTGGGAACACTGAAGCTTTCTTT.

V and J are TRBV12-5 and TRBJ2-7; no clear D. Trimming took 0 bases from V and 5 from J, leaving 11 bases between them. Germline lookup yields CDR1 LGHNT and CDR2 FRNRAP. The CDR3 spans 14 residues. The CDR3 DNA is TGTGCTAGTGGTTTGGTACTGAGGTCGCACGAGCAGTACTTC. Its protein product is CASGLVLRSHEQYF.

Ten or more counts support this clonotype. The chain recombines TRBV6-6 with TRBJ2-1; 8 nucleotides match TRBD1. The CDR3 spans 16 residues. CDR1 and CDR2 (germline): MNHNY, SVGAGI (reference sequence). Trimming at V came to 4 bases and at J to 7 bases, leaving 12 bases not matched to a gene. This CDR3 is CASSSSGQGARNEQFF. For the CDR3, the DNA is TGTGCCAGCAGTTCCTCGGGGCAGGGGGCGCGGAATGAGCAGTTCTTC.

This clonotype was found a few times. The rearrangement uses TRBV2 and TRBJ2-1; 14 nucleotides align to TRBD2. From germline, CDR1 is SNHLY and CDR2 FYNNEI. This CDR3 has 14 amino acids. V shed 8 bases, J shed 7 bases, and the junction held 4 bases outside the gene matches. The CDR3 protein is CASGTSGRGNEQFF. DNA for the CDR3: TGTGCCAGCGGGACTAGCGGGAGAGGAAATGAGCAGTTCTTC.